This T cell receptor (beta chain) was captured in a study of T cell responses to AZD1222 COVID-19 vaccine. The protocol was immunoSEQ multiplex PCR, while the TCRdb copy is restricted to in-frame clones and leaves out a portion. The data contain more than 150,000 clones, about 90% of them singletons. This sample comprised peripheral blood, obtained 28 days after the second AZD1222 dose. This clonotype was obtained from an adult who received the AZD1222 COVID-19 vaccine.

Written as DNA, the CDR3 is TGTGCCAGCGGACGAGGAAGTGGGTCACCCCTCCACTTT. Translating gives CASGRGSGSPLHF. The rearrangement joins TRBV2 to TRBJ1-6; D ambiguous. The V end was cut by 8 bases, the J end by 10 bases, with 15 bases between. Germline V CDR1 and CDR2: SNHLY, FYNNEI. This CDR3 comprises 13 residues.